This entry lists 18 T cell receptor beta chains sequenced from one sample in a study of shared clonotypes between healthy human individuals. Generated by immunoSEQ multiplex PCR, the TCRdb table keeps only in-frame clones and is missing some. The table has 2 million to 2.5 million clones, approximately 94% seen once. What was sequenced was naive CD4+ T cells sorted from blood. As to subset: CD45RA+ positively selected. These receptors were taken from a man younger than 30 in good health.

The CDR3 sequence is CAISESSGVNTDTQYF. The DNA for the CDR3 is TGTGCCATCAGTGAGTCGAGCGGAGTGAACACAGATACGCAGTATTTT. The chain has TRBV10-3 and TRBJ2-3; perhaps TRBD2 as D (5 bases). Germline V gene data show CDR1 as ENHRY and CDR2 as SYGVKD. Trimming stripped 0 bases from V and 2 bases from J, with 12 bases between. The CDR3 runs 16 residues.

The rearrangement uses TRBV5-1 and TRBJ2-7; no clear D gene. CDR1 and CDR2 from the germline V gene are SGHRS and YFSETQ. The CDR3 length is 13 residues. Trimming stripped 7 bases from V and 0 bases from J, with 11 bases between. The CDR3 sequence is CASGREPSYEQYF. DNA for the CDR3: TGCGCCAGCGGAAGAGAGCCCTCCTACGAGCAGTACTTC.

The V and J genes are TRBV11-3 and TRBJ1-1, with TRBD1 as a possible D gene (5 bases). Germline CDR1 is SGHNT and CDR2 is YENEEA. This CDR3 is built from 15 residues. V was clipped by 1 base and J by 3 bases, with 12 bases between them. The DNA of the CDR3 is TGTGCCAGCAGCTTAGGGGGCTCTAGCGACACTGAAGCTTTCTTT. Residues: CASSLGGSSDTEAFF.

The DNA for the CDR3 is TGTGCCTGGAGTGTTGGCAGGGTTTATGGATACACCGGGGAGCTGTTTTTT. Translating it yields CAWSVGRVYGYTGELFF. The chain joins TRBV30 to TRBJ2-2, with a tentative D call TRBD1 (5 bases). Germline CDR1 is GTSNPN and CDR2 is SVGIG (reference sequence). The V end lost 0 bases, the J end lost 3 bases, and 17 bases lay between the germline ends. CDR3 length equals 17 residues. Looking up the rest from reference TRBV30 and TRBJ2-2 gives the full variable domain: SQTIHQWPATLVQPVGSPLSLECTVEGTSNPNLYWYRQAAGRGLQLLFYSVGIGQISSEVPQNLSASRPQDRQFILSSKKLLLSDSGFYLCAWSVGRVYGYTGELFFGEGSRLTVL.

The chain employs TRBV6-1 and TRBJ2-3, with D tentatively TRBD2 (5 bases). This CDR3 is 14 amino acids long. Deletions cut 3 bases from V and 8 bases from J, with 15 bases between. Germline-derived CDR1 and CDR2 are MNHNS and SASEGT. In DNA form, the CDR3 reads TGTGCCAGCAGTGACGGGGTAGCTTCGGGTACGCAGTATTTT. This gives the protein CASSDGVASGTQYF.

The chain carries TRBV27 and TRBJ1-2; D uncertain. The germline V and J ends were trimmed by 3 bases and 0 bases, with 11 bases remaining between them. Germline CDR1 and CDR2: MNHEY and SMNVEV (reference sequence). The CDR3 loop spans 15 amino acids. CDR3 protein: CASSLGVKANYGYTF. CDR3 DNA sequence: TGTGCCAGCAGTTTGGGAGTTAAAGCTAACTATGGCTACACCTTC.

The chain recombines TRBV5-1 with TRBJ1-1; D might be TRBD1 (5 bases). Trimming cost V 4 bases and J 0 bases, with 19 bases left between them. Germline CDR1 SGHRS, CDR2 YFSETQ. This CDR3 is 17 amino acids long. The CDR3: CASSPLRQGRMNTEAFF. CDR3 DNA sequence: TGCGCCAGCAGCCCATTAAGGCAGGGACGCATGAACACTGAAGCTTTCTTT.

The chain combines TRBV5-5 with TRBJ1-1; 7 nucleotides line up with TRBD1. The V gene end was trimmed by 4 bases and the J gene end by 4 bases; junction bases not matched to a gene: 4. CDR1 and CDR2 (germline): SGHKS, YYEKEE (reference sequence). The CDR3 is 13 residues long. CDR3 in amino acids: CASSPPGGTEAFF. The CDR3 DNA follows: TGTGCCAGCAGCCCCCCAGGGGGCACTGAAGCTTTCTTT. The full variable domain, in which reference TRBV5-5 and TRBJ1-1 provide the parts outside the CDR3, is DAGVTQSPTHLIKTRGQQVTLRCSPISGHKSVSWYQQVLGQGPQFIFQYYEKEERGRGNFPDRFSARQFPNYSSELNVNALLLGDSALYLCASSPPGGTEAFFGQGTRLTVV.

The rearrangement joins TRBV10-3 to TRBJ2-3, with 13 nucleotides matching TRBD2. V shed 2 bases and J 3 bases; nucleotides not matched to a gene: 17. CDR1 and CDR2 from the germline V gene are ENHRY and SYGVKD. This CDR3 is 21 amino acids long. CDR3 residues: CAISEPIDSTSGRAGTDTQYF. As DNA, the CDR3 is TGTGCCATCAGTGAGCCCATTGATTCAACTAGCGGGAGGGCCGGTACAGATACGCAGTATTTT.

This chain joins TRBV19 and TRBJ1-5; possibly TRBD1 for D (5 bases). The germline V and J ends were trimmed by 5 bases and 2 bases, with 13 bases remaining between them. The CDR3 sequence is 15 residues long. Germline-derived CDR1 and CDR2 are LNHDA and SQIVND (reference sequence). The CDR3 DNA sequence: TGTGCCAGTAGTTCTAGGGGCCTTGGCAATCAGCCCCAGCATTTT. Residues: CASSSRGLGNQPQHF.

The chain is built from TRBV5-1 and TRBJ2-2; no clear D. The ends were cut back, 6 bases at V and 7 bases at J, with 16 bases in the middle. This CDR3 has 14 residues. CDR1 and CDR2 (germline): SGHRS, YFSETQ. CDR3 sequence reads: CASKDLSWGGELFF. The CDR3 nucleotides are TGCGCCAGCAAGGACCTCTCCTGGGGCGGGGAGCTGTTTTTT.

A word on this clone: The same CDR3 is also encoded by other DNA sequences in this sample. This chain connects TRBV5-1 to TRBJ2-5; 13 positions match TRBD2. The V gene's germline CDR1 is SGHRS and CDR2 YFSETQ. This CDR3 region has 15 residues. V was clipped by 0 bases and J by 4 bases; unmatched bases: 0. The CDR3 bases are TGCGCCAGCAGCTTGGGACTAGCGGGGGGAGAGACCCAGTACTTC. It specifies CASSLGLAGGETQYF.

The CDR3 region has the DNA TGTGCCAGCAGTTCGGTAAGCGGCAAAAACATTCAGTACTTC. Its protein product is CASSSVSGKNIQYF. This chain joins TRBV27 and TRBJ2-4; TRBD2 is a possible D gene (5 bases). Trimming shortened V by 4 bases and J by 3 bases, and 10 bases separated the two germline ends. The CDR3 totals 14 residues. The germline V gene has CDR1 MNHEY and CDR2 SMNVEV (reference sequence).

Of note for this clone: Within the sample, other DNA sequences also encode this same CDR3. This sequence joins TRBV10-3 and TRBJ2-5, with D uncertain. The V end was cut by 3 bases, the J end by 5 bases, with 7 bases between. CDR3 length equals 12 residues. Germline CDR1 is ENHRY and CDR2 is SYGVKD. CDR3 nucleotides: TGTGCCATCAGTGACCTAGGGGAGACCCAGTACTTC. Translating gives CAISDLGETQYF.

CDR3 sequence reads: CASSWTGLNQPQHF. In nucleotides, the CDR3 is TGTGCCAGCAGTTGGACAGGACTCAATCAGCCCCAGCATTTT. The genes are TRBV6-6 and TRBJ1-5; 7 bases fit TRBD1. J was trimmed by 3 bases and V by 4 bases; bases with no gene match: 3. The length of the CDR3 is 14 residues. Germline V gene data show CDR1 as MNHNY and CDR2 as SVGAGI (reference sequence).

The chain carries TRBV10-3 and TRBJ2-1; D not resolved. Germline V gene lookup returns CDR1 ENHRY and CDR2 SYGVKD. Deletions cut 1 base from V and 9 bases from J, with 4 bases between. The CDR3 is made up of 11 amino acids. For the CDR3, the DNA is TGTGCCATCAGTGAGTGGACTGAGCAGTTCTTC. Its translation: CAISEWTEQFF.

The chain uses TRBV10-1 and TRBJ1-1, with a weak D call TRBD1 (6 bases). This CDR3 spans 14 amino acids. Trimming stripped 4 bases from V and 4 bases from J, with 13 bases between. The V gene's germline CDR1 is WNHNN and CDR2 SYGVQD (reference sequence). CDR3 region: CASSVGGSGTEAFF. CDR3 nucleotides: TGCGCCAGCAGTGTGGGGGGCTCGGGCACTGAAGCTTTCTTT.

V usage is TRBV11-2 and J usage is TRBJ2-7; a weak D match, TRBD1 (5 bases). Germline V gene sequence: CDR1 SGHAT, CDR2 FQNNGV. The CDR3 runs to 14 residues. V lost 0 bases and J 4 bases, leaving 10 bases between the germline ends. CDR3 sequence: CASSLERTGYEQYF. The CDR3 DNA follows: TGTGCCAGCAGCTTAGAACGCACAGGTTACGAGCAGTACTTC.